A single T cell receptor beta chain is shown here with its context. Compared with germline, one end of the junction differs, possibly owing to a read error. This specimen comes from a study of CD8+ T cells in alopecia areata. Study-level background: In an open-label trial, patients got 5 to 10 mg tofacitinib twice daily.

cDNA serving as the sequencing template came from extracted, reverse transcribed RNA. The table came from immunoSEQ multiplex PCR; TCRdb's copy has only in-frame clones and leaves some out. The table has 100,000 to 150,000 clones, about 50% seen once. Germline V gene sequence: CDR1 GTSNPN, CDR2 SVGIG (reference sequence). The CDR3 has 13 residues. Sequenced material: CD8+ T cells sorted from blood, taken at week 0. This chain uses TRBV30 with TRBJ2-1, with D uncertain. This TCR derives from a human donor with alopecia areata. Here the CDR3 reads CAWSPPSDNEQFF. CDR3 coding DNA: TGTGCCTGGAGTCCCCCCTCCGACAATGAGCAGTTCTTC.